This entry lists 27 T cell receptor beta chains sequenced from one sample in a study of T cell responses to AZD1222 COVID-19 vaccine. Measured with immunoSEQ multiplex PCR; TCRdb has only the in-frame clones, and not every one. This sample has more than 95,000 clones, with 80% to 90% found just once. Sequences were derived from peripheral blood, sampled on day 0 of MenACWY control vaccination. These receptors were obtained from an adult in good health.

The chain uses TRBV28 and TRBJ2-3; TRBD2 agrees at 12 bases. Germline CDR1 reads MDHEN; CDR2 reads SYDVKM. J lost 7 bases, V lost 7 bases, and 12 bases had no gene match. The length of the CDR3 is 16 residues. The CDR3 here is CASISRLAGDKYTQYF. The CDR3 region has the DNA TGTGCCAGCATTTCTAGACTAGCGGGGGACAAATATACGCAGTATTTT.

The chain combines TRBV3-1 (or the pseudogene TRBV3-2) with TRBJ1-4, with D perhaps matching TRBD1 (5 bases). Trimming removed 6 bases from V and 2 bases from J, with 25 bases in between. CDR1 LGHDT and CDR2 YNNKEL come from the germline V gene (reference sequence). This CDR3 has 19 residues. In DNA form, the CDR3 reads TGTGCCAGCAGACACCGACAGCATACCCTTTTGGGGACTAATGAAAAACTGTTTTTT. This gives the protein CASRHRQHTLLGTNEKLFF.

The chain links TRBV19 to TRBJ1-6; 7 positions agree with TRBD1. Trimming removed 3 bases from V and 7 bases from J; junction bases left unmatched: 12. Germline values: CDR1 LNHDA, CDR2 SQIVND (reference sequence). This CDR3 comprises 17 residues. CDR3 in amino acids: CASSILGSGGNNSPLHF. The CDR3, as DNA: TGTGCCAGTAGTATTTTGGGCTCAGGGGGTAACAATTCACCCCTCCACTTT.

The CDR3: CASSLVGYEQYF. CDR3 DNA sequence: TGCGCCAGCAGCTTGGTTGGCTACGAGCAGTACTTC. J is TRBJ2-7 and V is TRBV5-1, with unresolved D. The V gene's germline CDR1 is SGHRS and CDR2 YFSETQ. CDR3 length equals 12 residues. The V end lost 0 bases, the J end lost 3 bases, and 4 bases lay between the germline ends.

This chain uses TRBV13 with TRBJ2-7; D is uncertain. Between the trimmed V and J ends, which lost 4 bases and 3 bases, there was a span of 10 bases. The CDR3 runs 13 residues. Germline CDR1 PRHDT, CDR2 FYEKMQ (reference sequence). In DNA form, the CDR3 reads TGTGCCAGCAGCTCGTACCCCAACTACGAGCAGTACTTC. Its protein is CASSSYPNYEQYF.

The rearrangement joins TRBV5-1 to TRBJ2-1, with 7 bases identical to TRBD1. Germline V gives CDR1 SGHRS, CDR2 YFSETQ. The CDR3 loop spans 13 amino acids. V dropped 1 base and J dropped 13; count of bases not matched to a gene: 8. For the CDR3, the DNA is TGCGCCAGCAGCTTGACACAGGGGACGGAACAGTTCTTC. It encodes CASSLTQGTEQFF.

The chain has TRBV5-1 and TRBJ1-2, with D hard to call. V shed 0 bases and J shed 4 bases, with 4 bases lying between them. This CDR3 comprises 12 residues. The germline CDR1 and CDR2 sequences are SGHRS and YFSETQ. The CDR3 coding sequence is TGCGCCAGCAGCTTGGGGGGCTATGGCTACACCTTC. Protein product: CASSLGGYGYTF. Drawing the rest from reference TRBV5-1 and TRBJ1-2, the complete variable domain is KAGVTQTPRYLIKTRGQQVTLSCSPISGHRSVSWYQQTPGQGLQFLFEYFSETQRNKGNFPGRFSGRQFSNSRSEMNVSTLELGDSALYLCASSLGGYGYTFGSGTRLTVV.

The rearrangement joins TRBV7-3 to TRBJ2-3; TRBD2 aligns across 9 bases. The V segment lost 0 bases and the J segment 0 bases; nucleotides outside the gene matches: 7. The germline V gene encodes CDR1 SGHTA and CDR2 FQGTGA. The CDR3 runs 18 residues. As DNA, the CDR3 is TGTGCCAGCAGCTTAACCCCGCCTAGCGGGGTTAGCACAGATACGCAGTATTTT. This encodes CASSLTPPSGVSTDTQYF.

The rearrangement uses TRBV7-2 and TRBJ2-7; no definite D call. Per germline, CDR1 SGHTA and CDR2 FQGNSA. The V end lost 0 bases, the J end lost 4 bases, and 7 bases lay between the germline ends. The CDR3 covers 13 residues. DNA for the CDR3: TGTGCCAGCAGCTTAGCGGTGGGGTACGAGCAGTACTTC. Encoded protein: CASSLAVGYEQYF.

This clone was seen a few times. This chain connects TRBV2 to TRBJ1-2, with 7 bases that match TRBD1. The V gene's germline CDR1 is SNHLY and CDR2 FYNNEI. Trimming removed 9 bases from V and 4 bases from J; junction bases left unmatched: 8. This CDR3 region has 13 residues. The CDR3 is CASVQGLSYGYTF. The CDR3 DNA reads TGTGCCAGTGTACAGGGGTTGAGCTATGGCTACACCTTC.

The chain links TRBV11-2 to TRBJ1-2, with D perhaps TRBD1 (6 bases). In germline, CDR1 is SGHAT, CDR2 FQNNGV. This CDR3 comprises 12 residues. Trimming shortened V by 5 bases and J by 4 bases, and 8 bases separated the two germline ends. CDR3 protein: CASSPGVYGYTF. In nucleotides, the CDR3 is TGTGCCAGCAGCCCAGGGGTCTATGGCTACACCTTC.

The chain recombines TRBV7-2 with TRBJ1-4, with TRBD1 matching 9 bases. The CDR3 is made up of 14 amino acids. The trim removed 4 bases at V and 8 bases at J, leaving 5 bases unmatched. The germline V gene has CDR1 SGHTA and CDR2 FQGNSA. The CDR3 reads CASSSETGGEKLFF. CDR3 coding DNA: TGTGCCAGCAGCTCAGAGACAGGGGGAGAAAAACTGTTTTTT.

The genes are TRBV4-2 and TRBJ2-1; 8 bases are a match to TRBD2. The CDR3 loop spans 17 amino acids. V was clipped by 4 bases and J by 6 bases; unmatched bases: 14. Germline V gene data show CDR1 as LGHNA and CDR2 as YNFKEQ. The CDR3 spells CASSLRGGGLAANEQFF. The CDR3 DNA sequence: TGTGCCAGCAGCCTAAGGGGAGGCGGACTAGCTGCCAATGAGCAGTTCTTC.

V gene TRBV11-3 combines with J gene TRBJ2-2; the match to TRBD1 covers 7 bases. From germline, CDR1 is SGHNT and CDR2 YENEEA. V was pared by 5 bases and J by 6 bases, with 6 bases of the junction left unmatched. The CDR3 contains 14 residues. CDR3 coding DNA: TGTGCCAGCAGCACCCGACAGGGACCCGGGGAGCTGTTTTTT. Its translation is CASSTRQGPGELFF.

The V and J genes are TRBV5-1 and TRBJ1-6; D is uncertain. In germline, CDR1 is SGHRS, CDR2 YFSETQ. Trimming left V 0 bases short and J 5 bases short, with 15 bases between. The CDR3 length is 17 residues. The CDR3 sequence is CASSLVSIGEDNSPLHF. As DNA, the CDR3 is TGCGCCAGCAGCTTGGTGTCTATTGGGGAGGATAATTCACCCCTCCACTTT.

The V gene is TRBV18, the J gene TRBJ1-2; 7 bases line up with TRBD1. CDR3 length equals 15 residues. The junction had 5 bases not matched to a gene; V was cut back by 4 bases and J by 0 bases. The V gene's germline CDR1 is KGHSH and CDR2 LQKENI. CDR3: CASSHLDRPNYGYTF. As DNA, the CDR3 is TGTGCCAGCTCACACCTGGACAGGCCTAACTATGGCTACACCTTC.

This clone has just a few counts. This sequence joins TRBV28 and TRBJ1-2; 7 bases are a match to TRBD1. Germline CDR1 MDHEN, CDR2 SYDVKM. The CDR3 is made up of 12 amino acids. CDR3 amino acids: CVTGDRGYGYTF. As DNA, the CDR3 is TGTGTCACAGGGGATCGAGGCTATGGCTACACCTTC.

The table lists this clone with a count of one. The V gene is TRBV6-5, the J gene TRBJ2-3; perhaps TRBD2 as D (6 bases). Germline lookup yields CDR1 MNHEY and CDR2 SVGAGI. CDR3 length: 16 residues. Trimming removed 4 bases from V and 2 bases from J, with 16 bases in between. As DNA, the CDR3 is TGTGCCAGCAGTTGGTCCGGGACTCCTTCCACAGATACGCAGTATTTT. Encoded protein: CASSWSGTPSTDTQYF.

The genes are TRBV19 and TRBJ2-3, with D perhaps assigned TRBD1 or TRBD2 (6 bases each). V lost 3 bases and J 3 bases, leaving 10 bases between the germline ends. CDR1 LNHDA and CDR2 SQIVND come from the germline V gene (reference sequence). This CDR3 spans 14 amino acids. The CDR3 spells CASSMEGGTDTQYF. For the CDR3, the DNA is TGTGCCAGTAGTATGGAGGGGGGAACAGATACGCAGTATTTT.

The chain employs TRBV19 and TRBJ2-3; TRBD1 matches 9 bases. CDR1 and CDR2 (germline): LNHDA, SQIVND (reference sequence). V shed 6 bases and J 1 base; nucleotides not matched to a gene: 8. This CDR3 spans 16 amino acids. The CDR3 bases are TGTGCCAGTAGCCCTAGGACAGGGGTTGGCACAGATACGCAGTATTTT. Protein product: CASSPRTGVGTDTQYF.

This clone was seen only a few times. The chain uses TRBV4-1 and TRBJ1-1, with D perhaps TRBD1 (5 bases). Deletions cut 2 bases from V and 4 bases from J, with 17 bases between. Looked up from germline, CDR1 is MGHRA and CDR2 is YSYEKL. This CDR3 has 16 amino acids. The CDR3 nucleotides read TGCGCCAGCAGCCAATTCGTCGGTGGGCAGGGCACTGAAGCTTTCTTT. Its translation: CASSQFVGGQGTEAFF.

The CDR3 here is CASSPHRGRSTEAFF. DNA for the CDR3: TGTGCCAGCAGCCCTCACAGGGGAAGGAGCACTGAAGCTTTCTTT. This chain joins TRBV4-2 and TRBJ1-1, with TRBD1 matching 7 bases. Trimming at V came to 4 bases and at J to 4 bases, leaving 9 bases not matched to a gene. The CDR3 contains 15 residues. Germline-derived CDR1 and CDR2 are LGHNA and YNFKEQ.

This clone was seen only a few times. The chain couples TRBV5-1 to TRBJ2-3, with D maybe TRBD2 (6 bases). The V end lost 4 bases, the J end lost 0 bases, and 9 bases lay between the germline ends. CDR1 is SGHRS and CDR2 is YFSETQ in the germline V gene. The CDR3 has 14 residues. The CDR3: CASSIGTSTDTQYF. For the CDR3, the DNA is TGCGCCAGCAGCATCGGGACTAGCACAGATACGCAGTATTTT.

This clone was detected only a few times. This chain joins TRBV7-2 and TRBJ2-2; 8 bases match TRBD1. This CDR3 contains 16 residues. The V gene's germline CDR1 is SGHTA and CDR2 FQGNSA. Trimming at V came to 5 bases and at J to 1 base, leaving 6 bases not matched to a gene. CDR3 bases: TGTGCCAGCAGCCCAGGACAGGGAAGGAACACCGGGGAGCTGTTTTTT. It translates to CASSPGQGRNTGELFF.

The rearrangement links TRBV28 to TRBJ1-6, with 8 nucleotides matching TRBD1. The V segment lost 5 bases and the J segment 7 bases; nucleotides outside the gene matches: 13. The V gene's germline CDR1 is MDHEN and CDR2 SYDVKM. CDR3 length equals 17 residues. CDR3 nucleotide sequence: TGTGCCAGCAGTCCCCGCGCGATGGACAGGGTCAATTCACCCCTCCACTTT. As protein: CASSPRAMDRVNSPLHF.

The CDR3 loop reads CASSKERAGLNQPQHF. In nucleotides, the CDR3 is TGTGCCAGCAGCAAAGAGAGGGCAGGACTTAATCAGCCCCAGCATTTT. The chain uses TRBV21-1 and TRBJ1-5. TRBV21-1 is assigned pseudogene status. The CDR3 has 16 amino acids.

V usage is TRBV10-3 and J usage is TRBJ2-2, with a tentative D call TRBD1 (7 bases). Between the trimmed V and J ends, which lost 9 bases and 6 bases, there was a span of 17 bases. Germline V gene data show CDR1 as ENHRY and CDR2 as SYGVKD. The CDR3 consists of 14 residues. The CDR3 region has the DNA TGTGCCATTCAGGCAGGGGGGTTAGCCGGGGAGCTGTTTTTT. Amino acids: CAIQAGGLAGELFF.